These T cell receptor beta chains were read from a single sample in a study of spatial heterogeneity in lung cancer. TCRdb called the 5' RACE reads again in MiXCR, with one record for every CDR3 protein. This sample yields more than 4,000 distinct CDR3 sequences, of which approximately 2.9% are seen a single time; 20% to 25% belongs to the top ten. Sequenced material: normal lung tissue next to the tumor, taken at surgery. These receptors were obtained from a male donor with early-stage non-small cell lung cancer. CDR3s include the opening cysteine and the closing phenylalanine or tryptophan.

V gene	CDR3 protein
TRBV11-2	CASSLSGTGGSVSYF
TRBV9	CASSALGTYTDTQYF
TRBV2	CASSVRQARGDEQFF
TRBV7-7	CASSQGDPSYNEQFF
TRBV29-1	CSGGQGATGELFF
TRBV12-3/TRBV12-4	CASSPRDRERGWMSTDTQYF
TRBV30	CAWVEQARASGANVLTF
TRBV5-1	CASSPGGSTGELFF
TRBV18	CASSRDLGDTQYF
TRBV2	CASTRRLVSNEQFF
TRBV11-1	CASTPRASYEQYF
TRBV10-2	CASGGQTYQPQHF
TRBV15	CATTGQINQKKHF
TRBV7-9	CASSQVVDRTDTQYF
TRBV10-3	CAISESSRGQQETQYF
TRBV5-1	CASTRDRTNSPLHF
TRBV7-6	CASSPRGQGAYEQYF
TRBV2	CASSEVYNEQFF
TRBV7-6	CASIQIPSGSSDEQFF
TRBV10-3	CAISDRASGANVLTF
TRBV6-5	CASSVWQRSGELFF
TRBV15	CATSRARPASGANVLTF
TRBV7-7	CASSFRESGELFF
TRBV2	CATSIAVGSYEQYF
TRBV5-6	CASSAGRRGFF
TRBV20-1	CSASLGQGAGEQYF
TRBV10-2	CASSLPRDSKNSPLHF
TRBV9	CASSALDRIFYGYTF
TRBV15	CATSRVSSGPDYTGELFF
TRBV20-1	CSAHQAGFWNEQFF
TRBV6-2/TRBV6-3	CASSYFTGLVGVVDTQYF
TRBV10-3	CAISGSSTGVGANVLTF
TRBV6-5	CASSYGSGLYEQYF
TRBV20-1	CAQGAGNTIYF
TRBV19	CASSGSSGWGEKLFF
TRBV29-1	CSVDVTSGGTDTQYF
TRBV20-1	CSARNREVNTGELFF
TRBV9	CASSAETSGGSDTQYF
TRBV12-3/TRBV12-4	CASSYSGQGTSYEQYF
TRBV20-1	CSARSGTEQETQYF
TRBV27	CASSFAGRERQPQHF
TRBV14	CASSPFGSGKGEQYF
TRBV28	CASSRQGYSYEQYF
TRBV12-5	CASGLVQDGRGTEETQYF
TRBV7-8	CASSKTQGTGELFF
TRBV6-1	CASKDSGRGETQYF
TRBV7-9	CASSLALQGAKETQYF